Below, 5 T cell receptor beta chains from the same sample are listed, as sequenced in a study of T cell repertoires in cytomegalovirus infection. Their antigens are not known. TCRdb ran MiXCR on the reads and lists one entry per CDR3 protein. The repertoire has hundreds of thousands of distinct CDR3 sequences, 25% to 35% of them found once; the top ten carry roughly 20%. The sequenced sample was cultured PBMCs, obtained from culture after CMV antigen stimulation. These receptor sequences come from a human donor in good health (CMV status not recorded). Some clones in this sample may be carry-over from other donors' samples.

The chain joins TRBV10-3 to TRBJ1-3; 11 bases line up with TRBD1. The germline V gene encodes CDR1 ENHRY and CDR2 SYGVKD. CDR3 length equals 16 residues. The V and J ends lost 4 bases and 4 bases, in that order; junction bases with no gene match: 6. CDR3 coding DNA: TGTGCCATCAGTGCCCGGGACAGGGGGTCCGGAAACACCATATATTTT. Residues: CAISARDRGSGNTIYF.

This clonotype was seen at least ten times. The chain is built from TRBV7-8 and TRBJ1-6; D ambiguous. V lost 3 bases and J 8 bases, leaving 17 bases between the germline ends. CDR3 size: 16 residues. Germline values: CDR1 SGHVS, CDR2 FQNEAQ. The CDR3 DNA sequence: TGTGCCAGCAGCTTGCCCCCGCCCCGGTCGGATTCACCCCTCCACTTT. Translation gives CASSLPPPRSDSPLHF.

The chain has TRBV7-2 and TRBJ2-7; possibly TRBD1 for D (5 bases). V lost 4 bases and J 3 bases, leaving 16 bases between the germline ends. The CDR3 totals 15 residues. The V gene's germline CDR1 is SGHTA and CDR2 FQGNSA. The CDR3 is CASSSVGRVVYEQYF. In DNA, the CDR3 is TGTGCCAGCAGCTCCGTGGGCAGGGTCGTCTACGAGCAGTACTTC.

The chain combines TRBV20-1 with TRBJ2-5; tentatively, D is TRBD1 (5 bases). Germline CDR1 and CDR2: DFQATT and SNEGSKA (reference sequence). V was cut by 3 bases and J by 5 bases, with 10 bases left in between. This CDR3 region has 12 residues. The CDR3 DNA is TGCAGTGCTAGCAGGGAAAGGGAGACCCAGTACTTC. It is translated as CSASRERETQYF.

This clonotype was seen many times. This chain links TRBV7-9 with TRBJ2-5, with D uncertain. This CDR3 is built from 19 residues. From germline, CDR1 is SEHNR and CDR2 FQNEAQ (reference sequence). The ends were cut back, 5 bases at V and 4 bases at J, with 29 bases in the middle. The CDR3 spells CASSPAPGELRRWGETQYF. CDR3 coding DNA: TGTGCCAGCAGCCCGGCACCCGGAGAGTTGCGGAGATGGGGAGAGACCCAGTACTTC.